This TCR beta chain was retrieved from a study of blood T cell repertoires in COVID-19. Study details: Nucleic acid was either cDNA or gDNA, and it came from T cells, B-cell-depleted T cells, or PBMCs.

Trimming took 2 bases from V and 5 from J; bases not matched to a gene: 10. The CDR3 runs 17 residues. From germline, CDR1 is SGHNT and CDR2 YYREEE (reference sequence). Clones were sequenced by immunoSEQ multiplex PCR, and TCRdb holds only the in-frame ones, with some missing. The profile shows roughly 250,000 clones, around 87% of them singletons. Sequenced material: peripheral blood. This chain uses TRBV5-4 with TRBJ2-5, with 12 bases aligning to TRBD2. This sequence originates from a man aged 60-69 years who had recovered from COVID-19. The DNA of the CDR3 is TGTGCCAGCAGCTTATATCCTAGCGGGGGGGCCCGCGAGACCCAGTACTTC. Translated: CASSLYPSGGARETQYF.